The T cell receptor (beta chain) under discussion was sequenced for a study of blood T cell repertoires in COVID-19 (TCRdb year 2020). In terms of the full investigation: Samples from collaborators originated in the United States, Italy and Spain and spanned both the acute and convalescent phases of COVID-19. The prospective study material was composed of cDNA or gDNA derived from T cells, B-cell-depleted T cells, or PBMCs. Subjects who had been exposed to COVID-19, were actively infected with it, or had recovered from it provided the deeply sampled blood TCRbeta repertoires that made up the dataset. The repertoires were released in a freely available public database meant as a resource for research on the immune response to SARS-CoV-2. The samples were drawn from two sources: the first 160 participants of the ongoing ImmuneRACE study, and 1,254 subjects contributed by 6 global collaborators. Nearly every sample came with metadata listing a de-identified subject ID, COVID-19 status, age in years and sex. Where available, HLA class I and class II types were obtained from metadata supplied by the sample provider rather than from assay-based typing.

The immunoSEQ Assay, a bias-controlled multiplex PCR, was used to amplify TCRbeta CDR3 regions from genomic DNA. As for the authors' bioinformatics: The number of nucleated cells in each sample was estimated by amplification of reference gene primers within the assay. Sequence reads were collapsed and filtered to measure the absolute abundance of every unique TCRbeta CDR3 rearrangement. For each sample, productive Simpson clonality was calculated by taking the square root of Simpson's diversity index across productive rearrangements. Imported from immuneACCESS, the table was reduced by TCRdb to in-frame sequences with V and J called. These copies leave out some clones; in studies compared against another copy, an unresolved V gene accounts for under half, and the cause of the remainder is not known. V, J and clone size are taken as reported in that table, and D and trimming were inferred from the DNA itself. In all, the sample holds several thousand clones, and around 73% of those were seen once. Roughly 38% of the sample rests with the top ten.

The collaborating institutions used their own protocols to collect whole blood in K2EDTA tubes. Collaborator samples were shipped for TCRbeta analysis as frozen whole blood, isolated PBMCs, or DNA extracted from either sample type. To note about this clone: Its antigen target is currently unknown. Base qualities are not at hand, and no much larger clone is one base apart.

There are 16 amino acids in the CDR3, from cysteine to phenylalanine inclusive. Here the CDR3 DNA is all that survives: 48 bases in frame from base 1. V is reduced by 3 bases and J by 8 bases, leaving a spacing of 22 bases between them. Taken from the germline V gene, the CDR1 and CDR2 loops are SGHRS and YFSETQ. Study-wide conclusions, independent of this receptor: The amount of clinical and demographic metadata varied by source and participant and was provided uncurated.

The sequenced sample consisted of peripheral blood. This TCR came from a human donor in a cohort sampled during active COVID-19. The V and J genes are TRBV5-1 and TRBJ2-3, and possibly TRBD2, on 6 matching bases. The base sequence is TGCGCCAGCAGCTCAATCTCTGGGATGAGGGGAGGTACGCAGTATTTT. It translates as CASSSISGMRGGTQYF.